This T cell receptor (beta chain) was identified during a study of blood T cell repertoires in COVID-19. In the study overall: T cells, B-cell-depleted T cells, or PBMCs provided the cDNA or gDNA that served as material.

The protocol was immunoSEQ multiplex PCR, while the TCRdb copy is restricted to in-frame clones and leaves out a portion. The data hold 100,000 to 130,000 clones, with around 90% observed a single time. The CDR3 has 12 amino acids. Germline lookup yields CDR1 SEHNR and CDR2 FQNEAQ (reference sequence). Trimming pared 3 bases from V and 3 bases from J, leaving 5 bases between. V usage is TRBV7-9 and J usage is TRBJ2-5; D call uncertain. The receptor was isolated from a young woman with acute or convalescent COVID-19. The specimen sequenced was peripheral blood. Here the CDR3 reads CASSFGEETQYF. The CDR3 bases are TGTGCCAGCAGCTTCGGTGAAGAGACCCAGTACTTC.